These 24 T cell receptor beta chains share one sample of origin, sequenced in a study of cytomegalovirus exposure and HLA in healthy donors. Some clones are missing from TCRdb's copy, which holds only in-frame ones; the method was immunoSEQ multiplex PCR. The sample shows 90,000 to 150,000 clones, roughly 88% of them seen only once. Source material: PBMCs. The receptor set was obtained from a woman between 18 and 29 years old in good health and CMV-seropositive.

The chain uses TRBV5-6 and TRBJ1-2; TRBD1 matches 9 bases. This CDR3 is built from 17 residues. V lost 3 bases, J lost 6 bases, and 15 bases stayed unmatched. Germline V lookup: CDR1 SGHDT, CDR2 YYEEEE. DNA for the CDR3: TGTGCCAGCAGCTCCTACAGGGGGCGCTTTCTTAGGGATGGCTACACCTTC. Its translation is CASSSYRGRFLRDGYTF.

This clone has only a few counts. The V gene is TRBV15, the J gene TRBJ1-1; a possible D gene is TRBD1 (5 bases). Germline values: CDR1 LNHNV, CDR2 YYDKDF (reference sequence). V lost 1 base, J lost 8 bases, and 11 bases lay in between. The CDR3 has 13 amino acids. DNA for the CDR3: TGTGCCACCAGCAGAGTAGGGGCGAGGGAAGCTTTCTTT. It translates to CATSRVGAREAFF.

The chain uses TRBV19 and TRBJ2-7, with 11 positions matching TRBD2. The CDR3 totals 18 residues. Germline loops: CDR1 LNHDA, CDR2 SQIVND (reference sequence). V dropped 5 bases and J dropped 3; count of bases not matched to a gene: 15. In DNA, the CDR3 is TGTGCCAGTAGTCTACAAGGGACTAGCGGCGTGAAGTACTACGAGCAGTACTTC. Translating gives CASSLQGTSGVKYYEQYF.

The chain couples TRBV5-4 to TRBJ1-2, with D perhaps TRBD1 (6 bases). CDR3 length: 15 residues. Germline V gene data show CDR1 as SGHNT and CDR2 as YYREEE (reference sequence). V dropped 0 bases and J dropped 0 bases, with 9 bases sitting between them. CDR3 residues: CASSLDRASNYGYTF. The CDR3 coding sequence is TGTGCCAGCAGCTTGGACAGGGCTTCTAACTATGGCTACACCTTC.

Here the CDR3 reads CASSQADSSGYEQYF. CDR3 DNA: TGCGCCAGCAGCCAAGCCGACAGTAGCGGTTACGAGCAGTACTTC. This chain links TRBV4-3 with TRBJ2-7, with D possibly matching TRBD2 (6 bases). Germline CDR1 reads LGHNA; CDR2 reads YSLEER. The V gene lost 1 base and the J gene lost 4 bases, with 14 bases spanning the gap. This CDR3 comprises 15 residues.

The J gene is TRBJ1-2, the V gene TRBV2, with 8 bases identical to TRBD1. The CDR3 runs 13 residues. Germline-derived CDR1 and CDR2 are SNHLY and FYNNEI. The trim removed 7 bases at V and 5 bases at J, leaving 6 bases unmatched. In nucleotides, the CDR3 is TGTGCCAGCACCTTAGACAGGGGATATGGCTACACCTTC. This translates into CASTLDRGYGYTF.

The rearrangement links TRBV19 to TRBJ2-1; D unclear. Germline lookup yields CDR1 LNHDA and CDR2 SQIVND (reference sequence). This CDR3 is 12 amino acids long. The V and J ends lost 5 bases and 6 bases respectively, with 8 bases between them. The CDR3 is CASSPPRNEQFF. The CDR3 DNA reads as TGTGCCAGTAGTCCCCCGCGCAATGAGCAGTTCTTC.

The rearrangement joins TRBV6-1 to TRBJ2-7; perhaps TRBD1 as D (6 bases). The CDR3 sequence is 16 residues long. Trimming took 0 bases from V and 3 from J, leaving 15 bases between them. In germline, CDR1 is MNHNS, CDR2 SASEGT. The CDR3 protein is CASSEALGTSYYEQYF. In nucleotides, the CDR3 is TGTGCCAGCAGTGAAGCTTTGGGGACATCCTACTACGAGCAGTACTTC.

This rearrangement joins TRBV2 to TRBJ2-7; 11 bases align to TRBD1. Trimming at V came to 6 bases and at J to 7 bases, leaving 11 bases not matched to a gene. CDR3 length: 15 amino acids. Germline V gene data show CDR1 as SNHLY and CDR2 as FYNNEI. Here the CDR3 DNA reads TGTGCCAGCAGCTCCAGGGACAGGGGGTCGGGGGAGCAGTACTTC. This sequence encodes CASSSRDRGSGEQYF.

The chain combines TRBV7-8 with TRBJ1-2, with TRBD1 matching 9 bases. CDR1 and CDR2 (germline): SGHVS, FQNEAQ. With V trimmed by 5 bases and J by 0 bases, 7 bases remained unmatched. The CDR3 is 16 amino acids. The CDR3 DNA sequence: TGTGCCAGCAGCGGTACAGGGGGCATTACTAACTATGGCTACACCTTC. Translated: CASSGTGGITNYGYTF.

The chain joins TRBV7-8 to TRBJ2-1, with TRBD2 matching over 16 bases. CDR1 is SGHVS, CDR2 FQNEAQ, per germline. The CDR3 consists of 18 residues. The J segment lost 5 bases and the V segment lost 5 bases, leaving 9 bases of the junction unmatched. The chain's CDR3 is CASSTTGLAGGGDNEQFF. The CDR3 DNA sequence: TGTGCCAGCAGCACAACGGGACTAGCGGGAGGGGGGGACAATGAGCAGTTCTTC.

This sequence joins TRBV4-1 and TRBJ1-3, with D perhaps matching TRBD1 (5 bases). In germline, CDR1 is MGHRA, CDR2 YSYEKL. V was shortened by 4 bases and J by 2 bases, with 12 bases between the two germline ends. This CDR3 region has 15 residues. CDR3 sequence (DNA): TGCGCCAGCAGCCCGGGTCCAGGGACTGGAAACACCATATATTTT. Protein product: CASSPGPGTGNTIYF.

This clone was found a few times. The gene calls are TRBV25-1 and TRBJ2-7, with 9 bases identical to TRBD1. The germline gives CDR1 MGHDK, CDR2 SYGVNS. This CDR3 comprises 14 residues. The ends lost 6 bases at V and 6 bases at J; junction bases unmatched: 9. In DNA, the CDR3 is TGTGCCAGCAGGGCCGGGACAGGGCGTAGCGAGCAGTACTTC. Its translation: CASRAGTGRSEQYF.

This chain uses TRBV7-2 with TRBJ1-1; D perhaps matches TRBD1 (5 bases). Germline values: CDR1 SGHTA, CDR2 FQGNSA. CDR3 length: 13 residues. V was clipped by 1 base and J by 7 bases, with 10 bases between them. The CDR3 DNA reads as TGTGCCAGCAGCTTAGAACGGGGGTTTGAAGCTTTCTTT. Protein: CASSLERGFEAFF.

The rearrangement links TRBV5-4 to TRBJ2-3; perhaps TRBD1 as D (6 bases). Deletions cut 1 base from V and 5 bases from J, with 17 bases between. This CDR3 region has 16 residues. In germline, CDR1 is SGHNT, CDR2 YYREEE (reference sequence). The CDR3 nucleotides are TGTGCCAGCAGCTTGATGATCGGGACACCTCAAGATACGCAGTATTTT. This encodes CASSLMIGTPQDTQYF.

Here the CDR3 DNA reads TGTGCCAGCAGCCAAGTGATACCCGGTTTAGGAAACACCATATATTTT. This sequence encodes CASSQVIPGLGNTIYF. The chain recombines TRBV4-2 with TRBJ1-3; no firm D call. The CDR3 extends over 16 amino acids. Germline CDR1 LGHNA, CDR2 YNFKEQ. Trimming pared 1 base from V and 4 bases from J, leaving 14 bases between.

The chain couples TRBV5-4 to TRBJ2-7; the D gene is possibly TRBD2 (7 bases). This CDR3 is 14 amino acids long. Trimming took off 0 bases at V and 5 bases at J, with 12 bases between the two ends. Germline CDR1 is SGHNT and CDR2 is YYREEE (reference sequence). This CDR3 is CASSLGVGGDEQYF. CDR3 DNA: TGTGCCAGCAGCTTGGGCGTAGGGGGGGACGAGCAGTACTTC.

The chain is built from TRBV6-5 and TRBJ2-1, with 8 bases that match TRBD1. CDR1 is MNHEY and CDR2 is SVGAGI in the germline V gene. This CDR3 spans 13 amino acids. Trimming took 6 bases from V and 6 from J; bases not matched to a gene: 4. CDR3 in amino acids: CASRTQGGNEQFF. As DNA, the CDR3 is TGTGCCAGCAGGACACAGGGGGGCAATGAGCAGTTCTTC.

This rearrangement joins TRBV28 to TRBJ1-1, with D possibly matching TRBD1 (6 bases). The germline V gene encodes CDR1 MDHEN and CDR2 SYDVKM. Between the trimmed V and J ends, which lost 6 bases and 4 bases, there was a span of 15 bases. The CDR3 is 14 residues long. The CDR3 here is CASSLHRVGTEAFF. The CDR3 DNA is TGTGCCAGCAGCCTCCACAGGGTTGGCACTGAAGCTTTCTTT.

The count of this clone is one. The chain combines TRBV30 with TRBJ2-1, with 9 bases lining up with TRBD1. CDR1 and CDR2 (germline): GTSNPN, SVGIG (reference sequence). This CDR3 contains 14 residues. Losses at the gene ends were 3 bases for V and 5 bases for J; bases not matched to a gene: 5. CDR3 residues: CAWRGQGKDNEQFF. CDR3 DNA sequence: TGTGCCTGGAGGGGACAGGGAAAGGACAATGAGCAGTTCTTC.

This chain links TRBV2 with TRBJ2-2; maybe TRBD1 (5 bases). With 8 bases removed from V and 5 bases from J, the gap between germline ends came to 9 bases. The CDR3 consists of 12 residues. Germline lookup yields CDR1 SNHLY and CDR2 FYNNEI. The CDR3 DNA sequence: TGTGCCAGCGCTCAGGGTACCGGGGAGCTGTTTTTT. It specifies CASAQGTGELFF.

The rearrangement joins TRBV19 to TRBJ2-5, with TRBD2 matching 12 bases. J gave up 4 bases and V 1 base, and 4 bases lay outside the gene matches. The CDR3 has 16 amino acids. Germline values: CDR1 LNHDA, CDR2 SQIVND (reference sequence). CDR3 in amino acids: CASSIGLAGEGETQYF. CDR3 nucleotide sequence: TGTGCCAGTAGTATAGGACTAGCGGGAGAGGGAGAGACCCAGTACTTC.

The V call is TRBV11-2, the J call TRBJ2-7; 7 bases fit TRBD1. This CDR3 spans 19 amino acids. CDR1 and CDR2 from the germline V gene are SGHAT and FQNNGV. The ends lost 2 bases at V and 12 bases at J; junction bases unmatched: 28. The CDR3 protein is CASSLYGSTRDSLNQMRYF. The CDR3 coding sequence is TGTGCCAGCAGCTTATATGGGTCAACCCGGGACAGTTTAAATCAAATGCGGTACTTC.

The rearrangement uses TRBV27 and TRBJ1-2; tentatively, D is TRBD1 (5 bases). This CDR3 comprises 13 residues. CDR1 MNHEY and CDR2 SMNVEV come from the germline V gene (reference sequence). V lost 5 bases and J 8 bases, leaving 15 bases between the germline ends. CDR3 protein: CASSRNGRGGYTF. The CDR3 bases are TGTGCCAGCAGTCGGAACGGGAGGGGCGGCTACACCTTC.